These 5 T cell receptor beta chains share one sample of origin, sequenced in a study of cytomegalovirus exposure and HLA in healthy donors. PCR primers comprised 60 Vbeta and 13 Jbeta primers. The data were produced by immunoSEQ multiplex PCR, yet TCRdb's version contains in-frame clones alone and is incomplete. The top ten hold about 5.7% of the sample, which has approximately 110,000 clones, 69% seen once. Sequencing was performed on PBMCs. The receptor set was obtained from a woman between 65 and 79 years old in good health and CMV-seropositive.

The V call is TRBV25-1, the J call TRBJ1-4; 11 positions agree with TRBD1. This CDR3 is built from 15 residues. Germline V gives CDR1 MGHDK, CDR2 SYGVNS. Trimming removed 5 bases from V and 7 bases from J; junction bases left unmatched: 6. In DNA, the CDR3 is TGTGCCAGCAGTCCCCGGACAGGGGGCTCTGAAAAACTGTTTTTT. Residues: CASSPRTGGSEKLFF.

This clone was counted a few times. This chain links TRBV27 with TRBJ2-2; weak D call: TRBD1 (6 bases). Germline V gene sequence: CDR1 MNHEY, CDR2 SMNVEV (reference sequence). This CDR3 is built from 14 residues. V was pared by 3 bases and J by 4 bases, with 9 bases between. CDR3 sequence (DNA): TGTGCCAGCAGTTTGGACAGAGCCACCGGGGAGCTGTTTTTT. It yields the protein CASSLDRATGELFF.

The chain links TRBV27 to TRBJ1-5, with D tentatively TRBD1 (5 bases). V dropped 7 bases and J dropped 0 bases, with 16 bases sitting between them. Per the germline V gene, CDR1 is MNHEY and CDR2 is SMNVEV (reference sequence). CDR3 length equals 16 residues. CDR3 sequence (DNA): TGTGCCAGCAAACCATTTCCGGGACTTAGCAATCAGCCCCAGCATTTT. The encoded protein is CASKPFPGLSNQPQHF.

For the CDR3, the DNA is TGTGCCAGCAGTTTAGCGGGGGGGGGCACAGATACGCAGTATTTT. Translated: CASSLAGGGTDTQYF. This chain connects TRBV6-9 to TRBJ2-3; TRBD2 agrees at 11 bases. The CDR3 runs 15 residues. The germline CDR1 and CDR2 sequences are MNHGY and SVAAGI. With V trimmed by 4 bases and J by 1 base, 1 base remained unmatched.

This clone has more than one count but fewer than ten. The CDR3 DNA reads as TGTGCCAGCAAGCTAGCTTTATACAATGAGCAGTTCTTC. It translates to CASKLALYNEQFF. This rearrangement joins TRBV2 to TRBJ2-1, with D perhaps matching TRBD2 (5 bases). Trimming took 7 bases from V and 4 from J, leaving 11 bases between them. Germline V gene sequence: CDR1 SNHLY, CDR2 FYNNEI. The CDR3 contains 13 residues. Full variable domain (outside the CDR3, taken from reference TRBV2 and TRBJ2-1): EPEVTQTPSHQVTQMGQEVILRCVPISNHLYFYWYRQILGQKVEFLVSFYNNEISEKSEIFDDQFSVERPDGSNFTLKIRSTKLEDSAMYFCASKLALYNEQFFGPGTRLTVL.